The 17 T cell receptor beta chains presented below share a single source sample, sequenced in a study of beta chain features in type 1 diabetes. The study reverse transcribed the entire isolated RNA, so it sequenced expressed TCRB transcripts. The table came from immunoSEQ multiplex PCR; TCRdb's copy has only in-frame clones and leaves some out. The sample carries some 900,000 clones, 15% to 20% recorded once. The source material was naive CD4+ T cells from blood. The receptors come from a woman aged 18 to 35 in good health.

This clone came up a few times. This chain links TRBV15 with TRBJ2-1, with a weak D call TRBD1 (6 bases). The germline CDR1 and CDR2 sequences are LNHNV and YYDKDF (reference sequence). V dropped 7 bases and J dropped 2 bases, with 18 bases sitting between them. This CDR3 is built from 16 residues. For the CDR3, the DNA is TGTGCCACCACCCGAACCCTTGGGGGCCCCTACAATGAGCAGTTCTTC. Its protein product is CATTRTLGGPYNEQFF.

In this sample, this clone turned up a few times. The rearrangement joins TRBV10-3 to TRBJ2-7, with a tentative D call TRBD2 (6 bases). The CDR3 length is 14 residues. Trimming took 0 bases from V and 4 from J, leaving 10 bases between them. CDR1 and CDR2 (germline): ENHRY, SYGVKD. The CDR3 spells CAISESVGRYEQYF. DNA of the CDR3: TGTGCCATCAGTGAGTCGGTGGGGAGGTACGAGCAGTACTTC.

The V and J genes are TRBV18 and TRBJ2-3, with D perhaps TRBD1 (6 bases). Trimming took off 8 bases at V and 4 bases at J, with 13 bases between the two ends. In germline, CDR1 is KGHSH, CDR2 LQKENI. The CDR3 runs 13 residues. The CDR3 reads CASTEQGADTQYF. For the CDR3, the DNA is TGTGCCAGCACGGAACAGGGTGCAGATACGCAGTATTTT.

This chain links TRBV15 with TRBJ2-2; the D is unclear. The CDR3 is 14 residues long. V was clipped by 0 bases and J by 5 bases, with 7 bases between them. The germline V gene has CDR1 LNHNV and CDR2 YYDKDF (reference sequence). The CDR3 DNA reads TGTGCCACCAGCAGAGATATGAAAACCGGGGAGCTGTTTTTT. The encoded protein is CATSRDMKTGELFF.

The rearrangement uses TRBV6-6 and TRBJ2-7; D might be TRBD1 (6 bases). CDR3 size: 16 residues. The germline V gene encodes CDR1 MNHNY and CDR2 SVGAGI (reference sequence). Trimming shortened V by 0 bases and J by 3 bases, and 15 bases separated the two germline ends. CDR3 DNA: TGTGCCAGCAGTTACTCATTAGGGGGTCGAGACTACGAGCAGTACTTC. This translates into CASSYSLGGRDYEQYF.

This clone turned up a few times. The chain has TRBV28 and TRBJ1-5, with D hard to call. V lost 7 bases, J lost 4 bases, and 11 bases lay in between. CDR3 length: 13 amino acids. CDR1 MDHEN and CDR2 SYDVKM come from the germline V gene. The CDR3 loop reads CASTPFENQPQHF. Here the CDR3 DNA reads TGTGCCAGCACCCCTTTCGAGAATCAGCCCCAGCATTTT.

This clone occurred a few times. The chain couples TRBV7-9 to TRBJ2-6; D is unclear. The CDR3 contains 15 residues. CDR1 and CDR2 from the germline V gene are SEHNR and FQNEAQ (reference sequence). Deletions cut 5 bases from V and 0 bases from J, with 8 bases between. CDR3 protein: CASSTTSSGANVLTF. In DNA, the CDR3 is TGTGCCAGCAGCACAACAAGCTCTGGGGCCAACGTCCTGACTTTC. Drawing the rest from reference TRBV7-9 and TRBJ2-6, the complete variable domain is DTGVSQNPRHKITKRGQNVTFRCDPISEHNRLYWYRQTLGQGPEFLTYFQNEAQLEKSRLLSDRFSAERPKGSFSTLEIQRTEQGDSAMYLCASSTTSSGANVLTFGAGSRLTVL.

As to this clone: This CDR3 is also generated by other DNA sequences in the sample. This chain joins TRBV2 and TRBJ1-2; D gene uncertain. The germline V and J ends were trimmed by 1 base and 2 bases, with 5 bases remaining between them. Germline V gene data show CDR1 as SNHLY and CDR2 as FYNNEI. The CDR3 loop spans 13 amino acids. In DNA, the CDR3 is TGTGCCAGCAGTGAAGATCGGAACTATGGCTACACCTTC. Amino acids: CASSEDRNYGYTF. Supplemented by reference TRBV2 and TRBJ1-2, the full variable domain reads EPEVTQTPSHQVTQMGQEVILRCVPISNHLYFYWYRQILGQKVEFLVSFYNNEISEKSEIFDDQFSVERPDGSNFTLKIRSTKLEDSAMYFCASSEDRNYGYTFGSGTRLTVV.

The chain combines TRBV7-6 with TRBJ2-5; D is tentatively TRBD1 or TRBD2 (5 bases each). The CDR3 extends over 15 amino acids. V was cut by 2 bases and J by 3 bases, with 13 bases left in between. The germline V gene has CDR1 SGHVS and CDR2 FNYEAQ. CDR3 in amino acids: CASSLIWDGEETQYF. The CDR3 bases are TGTGCCAGCAGCTTAATCTGGGACGGCGAAGAGACCCAGTACTTC.

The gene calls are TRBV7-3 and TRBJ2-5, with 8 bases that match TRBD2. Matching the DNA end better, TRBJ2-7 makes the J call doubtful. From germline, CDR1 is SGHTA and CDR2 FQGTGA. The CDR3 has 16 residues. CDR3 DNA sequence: TGTGCCAGCAGCACTCCGGTAGCGGGATTAACCTACGAGCAGTACTTC. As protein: CASSTPVAGLTYEQYF.

The CDR3 region is CASSKAPQRSYNEQFF. The CDR3 bases are TGTGCCAGCAGTAAAGCACCGCAGAGATCCTACAATGAGCAGTTCTTC. The gene calls are TRBV27 and TRBJ2-1; D remains unclear. The CDR3 covers 16 residues. V dropped 5 bases and J dropped 1 base, with 15 bases sitting between them. Per the germline V gene, CDR1 is MNHEY and CDR2 is SMNVEV (reference sequence).

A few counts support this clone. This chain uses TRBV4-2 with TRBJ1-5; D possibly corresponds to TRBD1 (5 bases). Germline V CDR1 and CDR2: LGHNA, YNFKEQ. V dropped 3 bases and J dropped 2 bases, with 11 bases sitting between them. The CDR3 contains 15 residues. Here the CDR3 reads CASSHRLTGNQPQHF. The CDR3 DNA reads TGTGCCAGCAGCCACCGCCTGACAGGCAATCAGCCCCAGCATTTT.

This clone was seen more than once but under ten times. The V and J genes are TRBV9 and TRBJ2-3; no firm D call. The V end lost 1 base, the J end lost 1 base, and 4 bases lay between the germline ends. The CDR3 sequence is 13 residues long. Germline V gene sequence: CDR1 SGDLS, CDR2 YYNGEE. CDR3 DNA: TGTGCCAGCAGCGTACTGGGCACAGATACGCAGTATTTT. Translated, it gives CASSVLGTDTQYF.

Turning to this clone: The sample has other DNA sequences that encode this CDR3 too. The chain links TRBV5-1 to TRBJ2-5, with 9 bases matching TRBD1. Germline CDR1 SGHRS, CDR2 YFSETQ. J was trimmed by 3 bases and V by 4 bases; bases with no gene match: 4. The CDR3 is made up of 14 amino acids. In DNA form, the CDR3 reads TGCGCCAGCAGCCTGGGACAGGGTAAAGAGACCCAGTACTTC. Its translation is CASSLGQGKETQYF.

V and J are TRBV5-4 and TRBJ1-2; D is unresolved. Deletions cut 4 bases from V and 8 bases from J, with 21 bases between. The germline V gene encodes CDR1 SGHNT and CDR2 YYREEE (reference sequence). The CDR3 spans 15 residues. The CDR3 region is CASSQSHRREQGYTF. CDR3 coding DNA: TGTGCCAGCAGCCAATCGCACCGTAGGGAGCAGGGCTACACCTTC. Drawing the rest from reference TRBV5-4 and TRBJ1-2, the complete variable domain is ETGVTQSPTHLIKTRGQQVTLRCSSQSGHNTVSWYQQALGQGPQFIFQYYREEENGRGNFPPRFSGLQFPNYSSELNVNALELDDSALYLCASSQSHRREQGYTFGSGTRLTVV.

The CDR3 spells CASSLGLAYQETQYF. In nucleotides, the CDR3 is TGCGCCAGCAGCTTGGGACTAGCGTACCAAGAGACCCAGTACTTC. The chain is built from TRBV5-1 and TRBJ2-5; 8 nucleotides agree with TRBD2. The junction had 1 base not matched to a gene; V was cut back by 0 bases and J by 0 bases. Germline CDR1 is SGHRS and CDR2 is YFSETQ. The CDR3 covers 15 residues.

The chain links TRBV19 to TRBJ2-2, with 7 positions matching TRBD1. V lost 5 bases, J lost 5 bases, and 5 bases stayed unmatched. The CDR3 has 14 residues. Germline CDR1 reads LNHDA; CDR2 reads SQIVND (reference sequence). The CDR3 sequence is CASSPIRGTGELFF. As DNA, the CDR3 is TGTGCCAGTAGTCCTATCAGGGGGACCGGGGAGCTGTTTTTT.